This T cell receptor (beta chain) was captured by sequencing in a study of CD8 T cells in Susac syndrome. Sequencing of TCR beta was undertaken in CD8+ and CD4+ T cells derived from blood. A quantity of about 0.45 to 1 ug RNA underwent reverse transcription using random hexamers. With immunoSEQ multiplex PCR, TCR beta CDR3 was amplified across 54 Vbeta and 13 Jbeta. TCRdb reprocessed the immunoSEQ multiplex PCR reads via MiXCR and lists one record per CDR3 protein. The sample yields roughly 120,000 distinct CDR3 sequences, 93% seen once. The CDR3 covers 14 residues. Unmatched junction bases numbered 8, after V lost 6 bases and J lost 5 bases. CDR1 is SQVTM, CDR2 ANQGSEA, per germline.

Sequenced: CD4+ T cells from PBMCs. V and J are TRBV29-1 and TRBJ2-2; 8 bases agree with TRBD1. This TCR was recovered from a human donor with multiple sclerosis. The DNA of the CDR3 is TGCAGCGTACGAATCAGGGGGCTGACCGGGGAGCTGTTTTTT. It yields the protein CSVRIRGLTGELFF.